This T cell receptor (beta chain) was captured by sequencing in a study of blood T cells in healthy people across ages. Per sample, no less than 5 micrograms of total RNA were extracted. The length of the CDR3 is 14 residues. Trimming left V 1 base short and J 5 bases short, with 13 bases between. The germline V gene has CDR1 SGHRS and CDR2 YFSETQ. A second about 6 to 12 cycle PCR used barcoded and J-beta primers. Each CDR3 protein gets one entry after TCRdb re-called the 5' RACE reads with MiXCR. Of around 800,000 distinct CDR3 sequences in the sample, about half were seen once. The sample taken for sequencing was blood. The gene calls are TRBV5-1 and TRBJ2-7, with D possibly TRBD2 on 6 matching bases. This TCR was recovered from a man aged 80 or over in good health. CDR3 residues: CASSLIGGEDEQYF. In nucleotides, the CDR3 is TGCGCCAGCAGCTTGATCGGAGGGGAGGACGAGCAGTACTTC.